This entry lists 2 T cell receptor beta chains sequenced from one sample in a study of graft-versus-host responses after intestinal transplantation. Antigens of these TCRs are unknown. Repertoires were generated with immunoSEQ multiplex PCR, while TCRdb's copy carries only in-frame clones and drops some. The sample contains more than 65,000 clones, 85% to 90% of which appear only once. The sequencing used unstimulated CD4+ T cells sorted from spleen or lymph node cells, collected before intestinal transplant. The receptor source for this set is a human donor who received an intestinal transplant.

The V and J genes are TRBV13 and TRBJ2-1; a weak D match, TRBD2 (5 bases). The CDR3 extends over 12 amino acids. V lost 2 bases and J 13 bases, leaving 12 bases between the germline ends. In germline, CDR1 is PRHDT, CDR2 FYEKMQ (reference sequence). In DNA, the CDR3 is TGTGCCAGCAGCTTACGGGCCGAGGGTCAGTTCTTC. It codes for CASSLRAEGQFF.

The count of this clone is one. The chain is built from TRBV18 and TRBJ2-3; D is perhaps TRBD1 (6 bases). Germline CDR1 KGHSH, CDR2 LQKENI. The ends were cut back, 3 bases at V and 0 bases at J, with 13 bases in the middle. This CDR3 is 16 amino acids long. The CDR3 is CASSPKQGVSTDTQYF. DNA of the CDR3: TGTGCCAGCTCACCTAAACAGGGAGTCAGCACAGATACGCAGTATTTT.